Listed below are T cell receptor beta chains from one sample, sequenced in a study of blood T cell repertoires in COVID-19. This table comes from immunoSEQ multiplex PCR, and its TCRdb copy is limited to in-frame clones, with some not included. The sample lists about 400,000 clones; about 90% were seen once. Input material: PBMCs or T cells enriched from blood (not recorded which). These receptors were collected from a woman aged 25-40 years who had recovered from COVID-19. The CDR3 runs from the conserved cysteine through the conserved F or W. Clone size is not always given. Where it is, it says once, few, many or a class for expanded clones.

cdr3_aa	j_call	v_call	clone_size
CASRQDRVGYGYTF	TRBJ1-2	TRBV6-5	-
CASSPFNGATNEKLFF	TRBJ1-4	TRBV18	-
CANRQLAGEQYF	TRBJ2-7	TRBV7-9	-
CASSQVNLRTGLLSNTIYF	TRBJ1-3	TRBV3-1/TRBV3-2	-
CASSEFFQTQSGNTIYF	TRBJ1-3	TRBV25-1	-
CASSAGGLAGFTDTQYF	TRBJ2-3	TRBV3-1/TRBV3-2	-
CASRPTGLGVVETQYF	TRBJ2-5	TRBV7-2	-
CASSIGQLAKNIQYF	TRBJ2-4	TRBV19	-
CASSLERQGNEQFF	TRBJ2-1	TRBV11-2	-
CAWSARSPAYNEQFF	TRBJ2-1	TRBV30	-
CASSLGLAGGSGANVLTF	TRBJ2-6	TRBV11-2	-
CASSPSTDTQYF	TRBJ2-3	TRBV5-4	-
CASQGTGAFF	TRBJ1-1	TRBV12-5	-
CASGRNEKLFF	TRBJ1-4	TRBV27	-
CATSRGGQATAAFF	TRBJ1-1	TRBV15	-
CASSQGALGSPLHF	TRBJ1-6	TRBV7-6	-
CASSQEPSSYEQYF	TRBJ2-7	TRBV4-1	-
CASSVGRDWATDTQYF	TRBJ2-3	TRBV9	-
CASSPAGNQPQHF	TRBJ1-5	TRBV6-5	-
CASIGATNTGELFF	TRBJ2-2	TRBV6-1	-
CASSSQGAETQYF	TRBJ2-5	TRBV7-3	-
CASSPQMARTNEKLFF	TRBJ1-4	TRBV18	-
CASRFLAGDEQFF	TRBJ2-1	TRBV5-4	once
CASSQQFTSGGLGEQFF	TRBJ2-1	TRBV14	-
CAITDSGTGELFF	TRBJ2-2	TRBV10-3	-
CASTPDWNTEAFF	TRBJ1-1	TRBV5-1	-
CASSRLGGSGNTIYF	TRBJ1-3	TRBV9	-
CASSPTSGRITQYF	TRBJ2-3	TRBV18	-
CAISEYPGTDTQYF	TRBJ2-3	TRBV10-3	-
CASSQPDKTGELFF	TRBJ2-2	TRBV6-6	-
CASTPRQSNSPLHF	TRBJ1-6	TRBV27	-
CASSAYSAGGTDTQYF	TRBJ2-3	TRBV9	-
CASSPDELGYGYTF	TRBJ1-2	TRBV7-3	-
CASSQHRRSGNNSPLHF	TRBJ1-6	TRBV4-3	-
CASSFPGTITYEQYF	TRBJ2-7	TRBV28	-
CASSIDYRVRETQYF	TRBJ2-5	TRBV19	-
CASSPDINQPQHF	TRBJ1-5	TRBV7-2	once
CASSYGTSGSPDTQYF	TRBJ2-3	TRBV5-1	-
CASSLLEGPNTGELFF	TRBJ2-2	TRBV18	-
CASSYGTSGSPPYNEQFF	TRBJ2-1	TRBV4-3	-
CATNTRREETQYF	TRBJ2-5	TRBV15	once
CASSLLRGASSNQPQHF	TRBJ1-5	TRBV5-8	-
CASSESGGSTPQYF	TRBJ2-5	TRBV10-2	once
CASSGIAGGAHSGANVLTF	TRBJ2-6	TRBV6-1	-
CASSQGGNTIYF	TRBJ1-3	TRBV3-1/TRBV3-2	-
CASSWNPGSNTEAFF	TRBJ1-1	TRBV5-6	once
CASSFDRAGETQYF	TRBJ2-5	TRBV28	-
CASSQVWQGAANTEAFF	TRBJ1-1	TRBV4-1	-
CASSSTANTEAFF	TRBJ1-1	TRBV2	-
CASSLGRQGMNTEAFF	TRBJ1-1	TRBV5-1	once
CASSLSGLAGSEQFF	TRBJ2-1	TRBV27	-
CASSQDTGSGANVLTF	TRBJ2-6	TRBV3-1/TRBV3-2	-
CASRFRSAGELFF	TRBJ2-2	TRBV7-2	-
CASSLKARLSSGNTIYF	TRBJ1-3	TRBV19	-
CASSMFRDRGNEKLFF	TRBJ1-4	TRBV19	-
CASSRTGQGGYSNQPQHF	TRBJ1-5	TRBV19	-
CSVDRGEDYGYTF	TRBJ1-2	TRBV29-1	-
CASSYSSGSDNEQFF	TRBJ2-1	TRBV6-5	-
CASSLGQSSYEQYF	TRBJ2-7	TRBV13	-
CAISGRGTTYNEQFF	TRBJ2-1	TRBV10-3	-